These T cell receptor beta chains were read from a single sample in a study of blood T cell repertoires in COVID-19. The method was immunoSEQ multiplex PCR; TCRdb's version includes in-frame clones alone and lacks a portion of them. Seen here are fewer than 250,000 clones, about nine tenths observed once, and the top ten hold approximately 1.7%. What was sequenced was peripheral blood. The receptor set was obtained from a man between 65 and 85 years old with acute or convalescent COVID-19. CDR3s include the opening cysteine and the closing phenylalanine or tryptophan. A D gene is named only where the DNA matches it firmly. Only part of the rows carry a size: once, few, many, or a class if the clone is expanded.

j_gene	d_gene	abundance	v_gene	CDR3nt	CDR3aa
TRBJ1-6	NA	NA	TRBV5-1	TGCGCCTGTAGTAGGACTTCAAGCTCCTATAATTCACCCCTCCACTTT	CACSRTSSSYNSPLHF
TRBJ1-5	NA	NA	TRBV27	TGTGCCAGCAGTCCCCGGGACTCCCTAGCGCCCCAGCATTTT	CASSPRDSLAPQHF
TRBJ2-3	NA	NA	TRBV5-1	TGCGCCAGCAGCTTGGGGGCAGGCTACACAGATACGCAGTATTTT	CASSLGAGYTDTQYF
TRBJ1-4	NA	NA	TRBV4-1	TGCGCCAGCAGCCAAGGAGACAGATATAATGAAAAACTGTTTTTT	CASSQGDRYNEKLFF
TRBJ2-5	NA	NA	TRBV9	TGTGCCAGCAGCCTGGAAGGCGGCAAGACCCAGTACTTC	CASSLEGGKTQYF
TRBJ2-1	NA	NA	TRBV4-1	TGCGCCAGCAGCGGAGCCGGTTCCTACAATGAGCAGTTCTTC	CASSGAGSYNEQFF
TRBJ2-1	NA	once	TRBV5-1	TGCGCCAGCAGCTTGTCCGGGGGTGCCTACAATGAGCAGTTCTTC	CASSLSGGAYNEQFF
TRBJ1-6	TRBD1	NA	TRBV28	TGTGCCAGCACCCCGGGGACAGACAATTCACCCCTCCACTTT	CASTPGTDNSPLHF
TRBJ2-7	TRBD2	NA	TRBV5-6	TGTGCCAGCAGCTTGCTAGGGTCTAGCGGGAGTTACGAGCAGTACTTC	CASSLLGSSGSYEQYF
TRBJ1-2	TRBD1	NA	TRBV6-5	TGTGCCAGCAGAACTATGGGACAGAGATATGGCTACACCTTC	CASRTMGQRYGYTF
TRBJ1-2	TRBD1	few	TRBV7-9	TGTGCCAGCAGCTCGCCGAGACTTGGACAGGCGGGATTCAACTATGGCTACACCTTC	CASSSPRLGQAGFNYGYTF
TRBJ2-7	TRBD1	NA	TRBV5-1	TGCGCCAGCAGCCCAGGGACAGGGACTTACGAGCAGTACTTC	CASSPGTGTYEQYF
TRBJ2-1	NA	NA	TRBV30	TGTGCCTGGAGTCTGAGTTACAATGAGCAGTTCTTC	CAWSLSYNEQFF
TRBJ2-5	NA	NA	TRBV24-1	TGTGCCACCAGTGAAACCGACAGGGAGACCCAGTACTTC	CATSETDRETQYF
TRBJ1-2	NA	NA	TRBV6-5	TGTGCCAGCAGTTACTCAAGCGGGGCGAGTGGTAGTGGCTACACCTTC	CASSYSSGASGSGYTF
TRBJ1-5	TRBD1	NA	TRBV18	TGTGCCAGCTCAATGGGATACAGGGGAGGCAATCAGCCCCAGCATTTT	CASSMGYRGGNQPQHF
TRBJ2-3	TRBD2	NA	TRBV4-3	TGCGCCAGCAGCCAAGCCGGGACTAGCGGAAGGGATACGCAGTATTTT	CASSQAGTSGRDTQYF
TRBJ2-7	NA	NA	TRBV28	TGTGCCACCCTCAAAGGGGGAGACGTCCCGTACTTC	CATLKGGDVPYF
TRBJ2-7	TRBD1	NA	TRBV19	TGTGCCAGCGGACAGGGTGCAAGCTCCTACGAGCAGTACTTC	CASGQGASSYEQYF
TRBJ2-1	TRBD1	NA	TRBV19	TGTGCCACTACAAATTTCGGACAGGGAACGTACAATGAGCAGTTCTTC	CATTNFGQGTYNEQFF
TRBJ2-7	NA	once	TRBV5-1	TGCGCCAGCAGCCTCTTGACTGGCTACGAGCAGTACTTC	CASSLLTGYEQYF
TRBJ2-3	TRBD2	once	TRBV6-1	TGTGCCAGCAGTGAAGCTAGCGGGAGTCGGACAGATACGCAGTATTTT	CASSEASGSRTDTQYF
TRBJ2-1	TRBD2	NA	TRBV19	TGTGCCAGTACTCCCCTAGTAGCTAGCGGGAGGGCTTTAAATGAGCAGTTCTTC	CASTPLVASGRALNEQFF
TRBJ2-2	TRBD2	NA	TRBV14	TGTGCCAGCAGCCCAGGCGCTAGCGGATTCACCGGGGAGCTGTTTTTT	CASSPGASGFTGELFF
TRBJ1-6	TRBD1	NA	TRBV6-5	TGTGCCAGCAGTTACGGGACAGGGAATAATTCACCCCTCCACTTT	CASSYGTGNNSPLHF